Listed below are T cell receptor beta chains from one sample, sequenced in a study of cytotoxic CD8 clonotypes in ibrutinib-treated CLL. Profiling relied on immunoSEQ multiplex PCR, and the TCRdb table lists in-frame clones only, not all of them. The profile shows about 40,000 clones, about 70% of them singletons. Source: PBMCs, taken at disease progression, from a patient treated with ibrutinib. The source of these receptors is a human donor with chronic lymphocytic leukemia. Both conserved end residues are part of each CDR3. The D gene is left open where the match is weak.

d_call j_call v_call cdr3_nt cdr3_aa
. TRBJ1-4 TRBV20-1 TGCAGTACTCCGGGACGTGAAAAACTGTTTTTT CSTPGREKLFF
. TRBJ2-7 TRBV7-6 TGTGCCAGCAGCTTTTCCAGGATCTCCTACGAGCAGTACTTC CASSFSRISYEQYF
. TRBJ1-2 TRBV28 TGTGCCAGCCGATCGGGCCCCAACTATGGCTACACCTTC CASRSGPNYGYTF
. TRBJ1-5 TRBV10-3 TGTGCCATCAGTGAGTCGGGTCACCCAGGAGGCAATCAGCCCCAGCATTTT CAISESGHPGGNQPQHF
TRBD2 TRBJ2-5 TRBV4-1 TGCGCCAGCAGCCGCGACCGACTAGCGGGGGAGACCCAGTACTTC CASSRDRLAGETQYF
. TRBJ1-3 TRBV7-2 TGTGCCAGCAGAAAGGGGCAGGGGCACACCATATATTTT CASRKGQGHTIYF
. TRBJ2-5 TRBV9 TGTGCCAGCAGCACCCAGGGGACACCCCAAGAGACCCAGTACTTC CASSTQGTPQETQYF
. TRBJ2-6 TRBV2 TGTGCCAGCACCTCCGCATCTGGGGCCAACGTCCTGACTTTC CASTSASGANVLTF
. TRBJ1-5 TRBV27 TGTGCCAGCAGTTTCTTTGAATCCCGCAATCAGCCCCAGCATTTT CASSFFESRNQPQHF
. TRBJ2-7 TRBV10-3 TGTGCCATCAGTGAGACTCCCGACAGAGACGAGCAGTACTTC CAISETPDRDEQYF
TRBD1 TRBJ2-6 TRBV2 TGTGCCAGCAGTGATGACAGGGCCGGGGCCAACGTCCTGACTTTC CASSDDRAGANVLTF
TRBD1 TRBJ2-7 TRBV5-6 TGTGCCAGCAACGACCCCGACAGGGTAGGCTACGAGCAGTACTTC CASNDPDRVGYEQYF